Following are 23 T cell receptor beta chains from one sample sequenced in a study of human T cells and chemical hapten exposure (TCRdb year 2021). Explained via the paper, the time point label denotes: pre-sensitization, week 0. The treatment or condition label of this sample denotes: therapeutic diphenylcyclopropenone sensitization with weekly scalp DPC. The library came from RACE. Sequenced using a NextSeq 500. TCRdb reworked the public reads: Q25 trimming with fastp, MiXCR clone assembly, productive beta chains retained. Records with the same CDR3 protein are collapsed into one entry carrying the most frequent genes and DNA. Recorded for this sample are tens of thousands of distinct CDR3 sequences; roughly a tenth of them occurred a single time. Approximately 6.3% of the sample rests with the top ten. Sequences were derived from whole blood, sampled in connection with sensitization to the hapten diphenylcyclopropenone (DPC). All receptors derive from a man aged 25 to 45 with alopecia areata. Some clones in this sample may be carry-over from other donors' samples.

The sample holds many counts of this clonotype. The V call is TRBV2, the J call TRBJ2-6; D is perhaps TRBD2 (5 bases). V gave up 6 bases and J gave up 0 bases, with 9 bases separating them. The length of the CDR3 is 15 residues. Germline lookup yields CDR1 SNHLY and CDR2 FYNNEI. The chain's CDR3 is CASSGRGSGANVLTF. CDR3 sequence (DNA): TGTGCCAGCAGCGGACGGGGCTCTGGGGCCAACGTCCTGACTTTC.

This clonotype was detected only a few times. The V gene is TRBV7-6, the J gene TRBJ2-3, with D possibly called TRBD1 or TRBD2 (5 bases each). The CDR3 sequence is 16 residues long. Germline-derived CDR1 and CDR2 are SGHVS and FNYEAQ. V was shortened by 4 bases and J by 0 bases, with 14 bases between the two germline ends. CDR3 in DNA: TGTGCCAGCAGCTCCCAAGGGACCAGAAGCACAGATACGCAGTATTTT. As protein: CASSSQGTRSTDTQYF.

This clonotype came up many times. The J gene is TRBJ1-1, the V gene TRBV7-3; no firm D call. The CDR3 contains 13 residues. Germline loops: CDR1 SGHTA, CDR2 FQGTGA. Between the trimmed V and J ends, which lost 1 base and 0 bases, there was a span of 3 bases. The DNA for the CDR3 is TGTGCCAGCAGCTTAAGGATGAACACTGAAGCTTTCTTT. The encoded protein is CASSLRMNTEAFF.

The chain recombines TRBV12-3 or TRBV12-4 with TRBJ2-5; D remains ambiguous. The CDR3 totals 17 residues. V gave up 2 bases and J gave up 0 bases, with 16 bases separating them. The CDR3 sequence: CASSLFGPGSNQETQYF. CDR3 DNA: TGTGCCAGCAGTTTATTTGGACCCGGCTCGAACCAAGAGACCCAGTACTTC.

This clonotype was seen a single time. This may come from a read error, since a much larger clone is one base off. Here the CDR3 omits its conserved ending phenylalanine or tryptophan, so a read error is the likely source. CDR3: CASSSPAVNYGYTL. The CDR3 DNA reads TGTGCCAGCAGCTCGCCAGCGGTGAACTATGGCTACACCTTG. V usage is TRBV5-6 and J usage is TRBJ1-2; no clear D gene. The germline V gene encodes CDR1 SGHDT and CDR2 YYEEEE. V shed 3 bases and J shed 2 bases, with 11 bases lying between them. This CDR3 is 14 amino acids long.

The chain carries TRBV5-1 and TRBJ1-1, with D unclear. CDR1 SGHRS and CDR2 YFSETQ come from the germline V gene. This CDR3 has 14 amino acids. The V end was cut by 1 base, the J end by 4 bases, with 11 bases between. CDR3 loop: CASSLNTRSTEAFF. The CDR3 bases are TGCGCCAGCAGCTTGAACACCCGGAGCACTGAAGCTTTCTTT.

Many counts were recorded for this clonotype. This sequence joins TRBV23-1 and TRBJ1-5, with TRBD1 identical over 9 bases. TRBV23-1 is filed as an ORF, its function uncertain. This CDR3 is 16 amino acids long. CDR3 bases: TGCCCCGGGGAACAGGGGGCGATTAATAGCAATCAGCCCCAGCATTTT. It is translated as CPGEQGAINSNQPQHF.

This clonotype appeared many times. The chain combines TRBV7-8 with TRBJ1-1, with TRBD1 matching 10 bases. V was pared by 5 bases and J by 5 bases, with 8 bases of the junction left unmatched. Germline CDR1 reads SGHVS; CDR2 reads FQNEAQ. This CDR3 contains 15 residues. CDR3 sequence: CASSPATGGATEAFF. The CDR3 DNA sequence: TGTGCCAGCAGCCCGGCGACAGGGGGCGCAACTGAAGCTTTCTTT.

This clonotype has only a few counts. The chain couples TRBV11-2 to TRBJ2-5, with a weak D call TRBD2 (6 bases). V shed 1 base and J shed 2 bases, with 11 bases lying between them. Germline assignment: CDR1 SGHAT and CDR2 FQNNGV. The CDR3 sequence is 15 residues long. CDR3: CASSLGGDFQETQYF. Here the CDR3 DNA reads TGTGCCAGCAGCTTAGGAGGGGACTTTCAAGAGACCCAGTACTTC.

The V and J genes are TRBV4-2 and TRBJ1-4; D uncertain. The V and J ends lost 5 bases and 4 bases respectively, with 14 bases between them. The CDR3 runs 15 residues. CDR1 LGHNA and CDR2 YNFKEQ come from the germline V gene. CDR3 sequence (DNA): TGTGCCAGCAGCTTCAATTTAGGCGGTAATGAAAAACTGTTTTTT. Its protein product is CASSFNLGGNEKLFF.

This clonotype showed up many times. The CDR3 DNA is TGTGCCAGCACCGAACACCATAGCTCATACAATGAGCAGTTCTTC. It specifies CASTEHHSSYNEQFF. V is TRBV6-5 and J is TRBJ2-1; D remains ambiguous. Trimming removed 7 bases from V and 4 bases from J, with 17 bases in between. This CDR3 contains 15 residues. Per germline, CDR1 MNHEY and CDR2 SVGAGI.

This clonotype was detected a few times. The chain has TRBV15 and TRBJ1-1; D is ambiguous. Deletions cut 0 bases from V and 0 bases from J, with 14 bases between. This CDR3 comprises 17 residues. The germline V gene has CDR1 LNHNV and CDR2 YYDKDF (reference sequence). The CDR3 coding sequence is TGTGCCACCAGCAGAGATACGGCGATAAAGTTGAACACTGAAGCTTTCTTT. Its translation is CATSRDTAIKLNTEAFF.

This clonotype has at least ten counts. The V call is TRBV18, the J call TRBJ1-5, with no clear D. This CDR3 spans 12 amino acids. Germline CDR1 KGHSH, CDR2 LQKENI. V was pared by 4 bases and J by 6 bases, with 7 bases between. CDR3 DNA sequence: TGTGCCAGCTCACTTCCCCCTCAGCCCCAGCATTTT. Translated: CASSLPPQPQHF.

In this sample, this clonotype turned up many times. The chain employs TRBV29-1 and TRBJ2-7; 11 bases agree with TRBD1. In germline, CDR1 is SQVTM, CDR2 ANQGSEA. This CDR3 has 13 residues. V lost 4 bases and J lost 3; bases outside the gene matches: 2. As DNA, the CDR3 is TGCAGCGTTGGCGGGACAGGGGGCTACGAGCAGTACTTC. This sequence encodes CSVGGTGGYEQYF.

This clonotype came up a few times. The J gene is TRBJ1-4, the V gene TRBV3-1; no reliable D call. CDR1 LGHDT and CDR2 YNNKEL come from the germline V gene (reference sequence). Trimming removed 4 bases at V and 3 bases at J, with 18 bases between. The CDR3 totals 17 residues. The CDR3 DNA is TGTGCCAGCAGCCCATCAGAGGGTCTTGGATCTAATGAAAAACTGTTTTTT. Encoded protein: CASSPSEGLGSNEKLFF.

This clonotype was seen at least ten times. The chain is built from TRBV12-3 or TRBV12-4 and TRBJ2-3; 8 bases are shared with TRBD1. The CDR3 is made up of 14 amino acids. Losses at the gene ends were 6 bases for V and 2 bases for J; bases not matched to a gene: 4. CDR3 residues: CASSGQGSTDTQYF. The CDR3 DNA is TGTGCCAGCAGCGGACAGGGATCCACAGATACGCAGTATTTT.

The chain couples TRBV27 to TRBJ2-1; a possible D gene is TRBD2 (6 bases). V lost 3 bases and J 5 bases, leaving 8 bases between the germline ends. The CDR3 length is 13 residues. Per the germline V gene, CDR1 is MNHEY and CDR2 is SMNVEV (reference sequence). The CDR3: CASSLAGNNEQFF. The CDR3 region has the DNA TGTGCCAGCAGTTTGGCGGGGAACAATGAGCAGTTCTTC.

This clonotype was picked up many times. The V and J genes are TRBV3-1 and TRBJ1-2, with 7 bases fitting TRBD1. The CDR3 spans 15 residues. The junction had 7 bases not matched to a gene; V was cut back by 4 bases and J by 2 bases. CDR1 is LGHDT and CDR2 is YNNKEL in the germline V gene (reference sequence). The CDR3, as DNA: TGTGCCAGCAGCCCCTGGGACAGTTCCAACTATGGCTACACCTTC. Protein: CASSPWDSSNYGYTF. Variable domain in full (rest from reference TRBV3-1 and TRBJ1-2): DTAVSQTPKYLVTQMGNDKSIKCEQNLGHDTMYWYKQDSKKFLKIMFSYNNKELIINETVPNRFSPKSPDKAHLNLHINSLELGDSAVYFCASSPWDSSNYGYTFGSGTRLTVV.

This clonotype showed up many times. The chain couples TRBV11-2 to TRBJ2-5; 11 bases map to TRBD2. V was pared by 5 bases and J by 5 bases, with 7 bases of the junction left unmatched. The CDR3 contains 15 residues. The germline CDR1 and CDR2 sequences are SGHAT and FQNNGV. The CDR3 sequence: CASSQTSGALETQYF. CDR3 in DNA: TGTGCCAGCAGCCAGACTAGCGGGGCTTTGGAGACCCAGTACTTC. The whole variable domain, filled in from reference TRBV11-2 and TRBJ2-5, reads EAGVAQSPRYKIIEKRQSVAFWCNPISGHATLYWYQQILGQGPKLLIQFQNNGVVDDSQLPKDRFSAERLKGVDSTLKIQPAKLEDSAVYLCASSQTSGALETQYFGPGTRLLVL.

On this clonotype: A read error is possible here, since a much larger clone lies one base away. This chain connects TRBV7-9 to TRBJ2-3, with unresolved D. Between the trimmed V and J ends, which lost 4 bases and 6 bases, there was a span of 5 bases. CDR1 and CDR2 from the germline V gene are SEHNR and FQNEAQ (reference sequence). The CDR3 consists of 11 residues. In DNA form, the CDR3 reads TGTGCCAGCAGCTCATGGGATACGCAGTATTTT. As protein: CASSSWDTQYF.

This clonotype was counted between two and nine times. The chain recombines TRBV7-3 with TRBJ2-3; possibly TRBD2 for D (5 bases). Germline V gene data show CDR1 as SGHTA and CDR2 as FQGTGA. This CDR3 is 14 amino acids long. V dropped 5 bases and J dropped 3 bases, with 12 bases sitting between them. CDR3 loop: CASSPMEATDTQYF. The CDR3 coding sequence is TGTGCCAGCAGCCCGATGGAGGCTACAGATACGCAGTATTTT.

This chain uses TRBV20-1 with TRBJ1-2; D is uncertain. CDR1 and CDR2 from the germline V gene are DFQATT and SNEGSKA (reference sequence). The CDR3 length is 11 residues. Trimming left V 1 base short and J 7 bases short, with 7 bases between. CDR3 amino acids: CSARGGVGYTF. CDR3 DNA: TGCAGTGCTAGAGGGGGAGTTGGCTACACCTTC.

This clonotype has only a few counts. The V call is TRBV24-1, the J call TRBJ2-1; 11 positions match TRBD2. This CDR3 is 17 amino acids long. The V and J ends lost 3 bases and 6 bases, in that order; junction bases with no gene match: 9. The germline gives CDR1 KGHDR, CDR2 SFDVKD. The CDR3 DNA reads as TGTGCCACCAGTGATCGACTTAGCGGGGGGGCCCTCAATGAGCAGTTCTTC. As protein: CATSDRLSGGALNEQFF.